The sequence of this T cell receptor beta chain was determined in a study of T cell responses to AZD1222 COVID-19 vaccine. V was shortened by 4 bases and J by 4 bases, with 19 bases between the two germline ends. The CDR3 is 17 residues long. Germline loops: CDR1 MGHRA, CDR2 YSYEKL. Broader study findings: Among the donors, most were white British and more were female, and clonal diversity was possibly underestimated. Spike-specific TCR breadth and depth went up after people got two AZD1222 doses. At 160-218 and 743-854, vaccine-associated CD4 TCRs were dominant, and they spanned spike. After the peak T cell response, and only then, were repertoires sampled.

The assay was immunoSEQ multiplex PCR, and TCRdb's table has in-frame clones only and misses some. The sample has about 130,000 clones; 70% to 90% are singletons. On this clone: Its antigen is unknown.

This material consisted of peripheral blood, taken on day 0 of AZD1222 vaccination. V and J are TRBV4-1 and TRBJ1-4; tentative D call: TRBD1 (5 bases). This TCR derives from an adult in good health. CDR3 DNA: TGCGCCAGCAGCCGAGACCCGGGGACGAGACTTAATGAAAAACTGTTTTTT. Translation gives CASSRDPGTRLNEKLFF.